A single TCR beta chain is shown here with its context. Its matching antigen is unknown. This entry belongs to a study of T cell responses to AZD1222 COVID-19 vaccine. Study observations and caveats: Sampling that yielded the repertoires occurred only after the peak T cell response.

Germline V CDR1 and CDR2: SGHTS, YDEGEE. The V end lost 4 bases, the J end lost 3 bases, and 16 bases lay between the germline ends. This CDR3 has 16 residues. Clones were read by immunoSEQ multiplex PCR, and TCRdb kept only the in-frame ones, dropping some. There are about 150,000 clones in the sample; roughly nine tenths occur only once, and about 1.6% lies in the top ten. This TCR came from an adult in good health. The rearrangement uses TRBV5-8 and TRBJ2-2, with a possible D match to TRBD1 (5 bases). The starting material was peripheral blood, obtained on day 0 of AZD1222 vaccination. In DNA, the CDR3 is TGTGCCAGCAGCCCCACCCCCGCAGGGTACACCGGGGAGCTGTTTTTT. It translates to CASSPTPAGYTGELFF.